The 23 T cell receptor beta chains presented below share a single source sample, sequenced in a study of shared clonotypes between healthy human individuals. This table comes from immunoSEQ multiplex PCR, and its TCRdb copy is limited to in-frame clones, with some not included. Of roughly 700,000 clones in the sample, about nine tenths were seen once. The material sequenced was memory CD8+ T cells from PBMCs. Subset denoted: CD45RO+ cells pooled with CCR7-negative TemRA cells. These TCRs come from a man aged 18 to 30 in good health. Some clones in this sample may be carry-over from other donors' samples.

This chain joins TRBV5-1 and TRBJ2-1; TRBD2 agrees at 14 bases. The V gene's germline CDR1 is SGHRS and CDR2 YFSETQ. The CDR3 is 22 amino acids. V gave up 0 bases and J gave up 2 bases; unmatched junction bases: 16. The CDR3 DNA is TGCGCCAGCAGCTTGGCCCCTAATTCTAGACTAGCGGGAGGGTCCACCTACAATGAGCAGTTCTTC. This translates into CASSLAPNSRLAGGSTYNEQFF.

The rearrangement uses TRBV28 and TRBJ2-7; TRBD1 matches 9 bases. Looked up from germline, CDR1 is MDHEN and CDR2 is SYDVKM. The CDR3 length is 15 residues. V trimming: 3 bases; J trimming: 3 bases; junction bases outside the gene matches: 6. Here the CDR3 DNA reads TGTGCCAGCAGTTTTAGGGGACAGGGTCACTACGAGCAGTACTTC. Protein: CASSFRGQGHYEQYF.

The J gene is TRBJ1-1, the V gene TRBV28, with 7 bases that match TRBD1. CDR3 length equals 14 residues. With 3 bases clipped from V and 2 bases from J, the junction kept 3 bases outside the gene matches. Looked up from germline, CDR1 is MDHEN and CDR2 is SYDVKM. The CDR3 loop is CASSFEGANTEAFF. As DNA, the CDR3 is TGTGCCAGCAGTTTCGAGGGGGCCAACACTGAAGCTTTCTTT.

The rearrangement links TRBV6-6 to TRBJ2-1; 12 bases agree with TRBD2. Germline lookup yields CDR1 MNHNY and CDR2 SVGAGI (reference sequence). The CDR3 is 14 residues long. V shed 5 bases and J 9 bases; nucleotides not matched to a gene: 5. The CDR3, as DNA: TGTGCCAGCAGTCTAGCGGGAGGGACCAGTGAGCAGTTCTTC. This encodes CASSLAGGTSEQFF.

A single count supports this clone. The CDR3 nucleotides are TGTGCCAGCAGCCAAAGCGGGGGCACCGGGGAGCTGTTTTTT. Its protein product is CASSQSGGTGELFF. The chain has TRBV4-2 and TRBJ2-2; 8 nucleotides agree with TRBD2. There are 14 residues in the CDR3. V gave up 2 bases and J gave up 4 bases; unmatched junction bases: 0. Per germline, CDR1 LGHNA and CDR2 YNFKEQ.

The V and J genes are TRBV10-1 and TRBJ2-1; 9 nucleotides agree with TRBD1. V lost 3 bases and J lost 6; bases outside the gene matches: 6. The germline gives CDR1 WNHNN, CDR2 SYGVQD (reference sequence). CDR3 size: 15 residues. The CDR3 loop is CASSDPGQGFNEQFF. DNA of the CDR3: TGCGCCAGCAGTGACCCGGGACAGGGTTTCAATGAGCAGTTCTTC.

The chain uses TRBV11-3 and TRBJ2-7; D is perhaps TRBD1 (6 bases). The V gene lost 4 bases and the J gene lost 6 bases, with 13 bases spanning the gap. From germline, CDR1 is SGHNT and CDR2 YENEEA. This CDR3 has 13 residues. The CDR3 region is CASSSSTGTEQYF. As DNA, the CDR3 is TGTGCCAGCAGCTCATCCACAGGGACCGAGCAGTACTTC.

This CDR3 is CASSQGQGFFGYTF. CDR3 DNA: TGCGCCAGCAGCCAAGGACAGGGATTCTTTGGCTACACCTTC. V gene TRBV4-1 combines with J gene TRBJ1-2, with 7 bases aligning to TRBD1. The CDR3 loop spans 14 amino acids. J lost 7 bases, V lost 1 base, and 6 bases had no gene match. Looked up from germline, CDR1 is MGHRA and CDR2 is YSYEKL.

The genes are TRBV27 and TRBJ2-3, with D hard to call. V lost 5 bases and J lost 4, with 13 bases in between. The CDR3 consists of 14 residues. CDR1 and CDR2 from the germline V gene are MNHEY and SMNVEV (reference sequence). This CDR3 reads CASSAGSAPDTQYF. The CDR3 DNA sequence: TGTGCCAGCAGTGCCGGGTCGGCCCCAGATACGCAGTATTTT.

The rearrangement joins TRBV5-1 to TRBJ2-7; unclear D gene. The CDR3 has 15 amino acids. V was pared by 1 base and J by 3 bases, with 14 bases between. The V gene's germline CDR1 is SGHRS and CDR2 YFSETQ. The CDR3 region has the DNA TGCGCCAGCAGCTTGACACTCTCGCGGATCTACGAGCAGTACTTC. Protein: CASSLTLSRIYEQYF.

The V and J genes are TRBV28 and TRBJ2-3; D is possibly TRBD2 (6 bases). The germline CDR1 and CDR2 sequences are MDHEN and SYDVKM. This CDR3 comprises 16 residues. The V end was cut by 5 bases, the J end by 2 bases, with 17 bases between. The CDR3 region is CASSTPDYISTDTQYF. CDR3 in DNA: TGTGCCAGCAGTACCCCGGACTATATATCCACAGATACGCAGTATTTT. Full variable domain (missing parts from reference TRBV28 and TRBJ2-3): DVKVTQSSRYLVKRTGEKVFLECVQDMDHENMFWYRQDPGLGLRLIYFSYDVKMKEKGDIPEGYSVSREKKERFSLILESASTNQTSMYLCASSTPDYISTDTQYFGPGTRLTVL.

V usage is TRBV5-1 and J usage is TRBJ2-3; TRBD2 is a possible D gene (5 bases). Germline CDR1 is SGHRS and CDR2 is YFSETQ. Trimming pared 1 base from V and 0 bases from J, leaving 9 bases between. The length of the CDR3 is 15 residues. The CDR3 sequence: CASSLRGSSTDTQYF. CDR3 nucleotides: TGCGCCAGCAGCTTGCGGGGTTCGAGCACAGATACGCAGTATTTT.

The CDR3 here is CSATPEPYGYTF. The CDR3 DNA is TGCAGCGCTACCCCGGAGCCCTACGGCTACACCTTC. The gene calls are TRBV29-1 and TRBJ1-2; D is uncertain. V was pared by 7 bases and J by 8 bases, with 17 bases between. CDR1 and CDR2 from the germline V gene are SQVTM and ANQGSEA. The CDR3 sequence is 12 residues long.

The V and J genes are TRBV11-1 and TRBJ1-1; TRBD1 matches 7 bases. The CDR3 loop spans 14 amino acids. Germline trimming cut 5 bases from V and 4 bases from J; bases unmatched to any gene: 7. Germline CDR1 is SGHAT and CDR2 is FQDESV (reference sequence). In nucleotides, the CDR3 is TGTGCCAGCAGCCAACAGGGGTCGGGCACTGAAGCTTTCTTT. Translation gives CASSQQGSGTEAFF. The whole variable domain, filled in from reference TRBV11-1 and TRBJ1-1, reads EAEVAQSPRYKITEKSQAVAFWCDPISGHATLYWYRQILGQGPELLVQFQDESVVDDSQLPKDRFSAERLKGVDSTLKIQPAELGDSAMYLCASSQQGSGTEAFFGQGTRLTVV.

V and J are TRBV5-1 and TRBJ2-7, with 10 bases that match TRBD1. Trimming cost V 0 bases and J 1 base; bases outside gene matches: 4. The CDR3 runs to 16 residues. The germline CDR1 and CDR2 sequences are SGHRS and YFSETQ. The CDR3 region has the DNA TGCGCCAGCAGCTTGGGCCCGGGACAGGGGTCCTACGAGCAGTACTTC. It specifies CASSLGPGQGSYEQYF.

This clone appeared once. This chain connects TRBV5-1 to TRBJ2-2; D is unclear. Trimming stripped 0 bases from V and 3 bases from J, with 15 bases between. The CDR3 length is 17 residues. Germline V gene data show CDR1 as SGHRS and CDR2 as YFSETQ. The DNA of the CDR3 is TGCGCCAGCAGCTTGGAGATAGGGTTCCAGGACACCGGGGAGCTGTTTTTT. It translates to CASSLEIGFQDTGELFF.

The V call is TRBV10-3, the J call TRBJ2-1; 8 bases agree with TRBD2. The germline gives CDR1 ENHRY, CDR2 SYGVKD. Germline trimming cut 2 bases from V and 5 bases from J; bases unmatched to any gene: 11. The length of the CDR3 is 17 residues. The DNA of the CDR3 is TGTGCCATCAGTGAGCGAGGACTAGCTGAAAACAACAATGAGCAGTTCTTC. Its translation: CAISERGLAENNNEQFF.

The chain employs TRBV9 and TRBJ2-2; D possibly corresponds to TRBD1 (5 bases). Germline loops: CDR1 SGDLS, CDR2 YYNGEE. V gave up 0 bases and J gave up 7 bases, with 13 bases separating them. The CDR3 is made up of 15 amino acids. CDR3 in amino acids: CASSVVAGLHGELFF. For the CDR3, the DNA is TGTGCCAGCAGCGTAGTGGCAGGGCTTCACGGGGAGCTGTTTTTT.

The J gene is TRBJ2-7, the V gene TRBV4-1; D is unresolved. Germline loops: CDR1 MGHRA, CDR2 YSYEKL. V lost 7 bases to trimming and J lost 0 bases, with 19 bases between them. This CDR3 is 16 amino acids long. CDR3 loop: CASTYSHGGSSYEQYF. CDR3 coding DNA: TGCGCCAGCACCTACAGCCATGGCGGTAGCTCCTACGAGCAGTACTTC.

This chain joins TRBV11-2 and TRBJ2-5; 7 bases agree with TRBD1. V lost 7 bases and J lost 2; bases outside the gene matches: 16. CDR1 and CDR2 (germline): SGHAT, FQNNGV. This CDR3 contains 17 residues. CDR3 DNA: TGTGCCAGCACCGAGAACCCCCACGACAGGGAACAAGAGACCCAGTACTTC. Encoded protein: CASTENPHDREQETQYF.

The chain couples TRBV9 to TRBJ2-1, with TRBD2 matching over 8 bases. With 1 base clipped from V and 7 bases from J, the junction kept 7 bases outside the gene matches. Germline V gene sequence: CDR1 SGDLS, CDR2 YYNGEE. This CDR3 spans 15 amino acids. The DNA for the CDR3 is TGTGCCAGCAGCGTAACCAGCGGGAGTATAAATGAGCAGTTCTTC. It is translated as CASSVTSGSINEQFF.

The chain uses TRBV18 and TRBJ2-1; D possibly matches TRBD1 or TRBD2 (5 bases each). Trimming took 2 bases from V and 2 from J, leaving 13 bases between them. The CDR3 has 16 residues. Germline V CDR1 and CDR2: KGHSH, LQKENI. The CDR3 region is CASSPDLGVAYNEQFF. Here the CDR3 DNA reads TGTGCCAGCTCACCAGATTTGGGGGTGGCCTACAATGAGCAGTTCTTC. The full variable domain, its missing parts supplied by reference TRBV18 and TRBJ2-1, is NAGVMQNPRHLVRRRGQEARLRCSPMKGHSHVYWYRQLPEEGLKFMVYLQKENIIDESGMPKERFSAEFPKEGPSILRIQQVVRGDSAAYFCASSPDLGVAYNEQFFGPGTRLTVL.

This clone showed up just once. This may come from a read error, since a much larger clone is one base off. This chain joins TRBV15 and TRBJ1-1; weak D call: TRBD1 (6 bases). Between the trimmed V and J ends, which lost 5 bases and 1 base, there was a span of 8 bases. The CDR3 totals 13 residues. The V gene's germline CDR1 is LNHNV and CDR2 YYDKDF (reference sequence). Here the CDR3 reads CATSSDRNTEAFF. The CDR3 region has the DNA TGTGCCACCAGCTCGGACAGGAACACTGAAGCTTTCTTT.